What follows is one TCR beta chain and its context. The source of the sample is a study of regulatory T cells in long-lasting Graves disease. Specified time point: newly diagnosed GD, antithyroid drugs for less than 3 months. Extracted PBMC RNA gave rise to the TCR library. American Thyroid Association guidelines served as the basis for diagnosing Graves' disease. The CDR3 is 16 residues long. The V gene end was trimmed by 6 bases and the J gene end by 6 bases; junction bases not matched to a gene: 13. Germline-derived CDR1 and CDR2 are MNHNS and SASEGT. According to the study, TCR beta libraries were built with iRepertoire HTBI primers and CDR3-region Arm-PCR. One entry per CDR3 protein results from TCRdb running MiXCR on the multiplex PCR reads. The sample has approximately 440,000 distinct CDR3 sequences; 15% to 20% are singletons. These data were also reused for a study on T cells in Graves' hyperthyroidism and ophthalmopathy.

This chain links TRBV6-1 with TRBJ2-5; the match to TRBD1 covers 10 bases. Sequencing was performed on peripheral blood mononuclear cells (PBMCs), taken at new diagnosis, from a patient treated with antithyroid drugs. The sequence was collected from a middle-aged man with Graves disease. As DNA, the CDR3 is TGTGCCAGCAGCCCACCCGGGACAGGGGAATTTCAGACCCAGTACTTC. Residues: CASSPPGTGEFQTQYF.